This passage covers 9 T cell receptor beta chains from one sample sequenced in a study of blood T cells in healthy people across ages. A second about 7 to 12 cycle PCR used barcoded and J-beta primers. MiXCR, run by TCRdb on the 5' RACE reads, gives a single entry per CDR3 protein. This table has hundreds of thousands of distinct CDR3 sequences, roughly 64% appearing once. Sample: blood. All receptors come from a man in his thirties or forties in good health.

This clonotype has only a few counts. The rearrangement uses TRBV20-1 and TRBJ2-1, with 13 bases identical to TRBD2. J lost 8 bases, V lost 5 bases, and 9 bases had no gene match. Germline V lookup: CDR1 DFQATT, CDR2 SNEGSKA (reference sequence). The CDR3 covers 15 residues. The CDR3 reads CSASGLAGVLDEQFF. The CDR3 DNA reads as TGCAGTGCTTCCGGACTAGCGGGAGTCCTCGATGAGCAGTTCTTC.

A word on this clonotype: A read error may produce the germline difference seen at one junction end. CDR3 in amino acids: CTSSLSGYQPQHF. The CDR3, as DNA: TGTACCAGCAGTTTATCAGGGTACCAGCCCCAGCATTTT. V usage is TRBV27 and J usage is TRBJ1-5, with a possible D match to TRBD1 (5 bases). This CDR3 is 13 amino acids long. Looked up from germline, CDR1 is MNHEY and CDR2 is SMNVEV (reference sequence).

V is TRBV6-2 or TRBV6-3 and J is TRBJ1-1, with 7 positions matching TRBD1. This CDR3 has 14 residues. With 2 bases clipped from V and 10 bases from J, the junction kept 10 bases outside the gene matches. Germline loops: CDR1 MNHEY, CDR2 SVGEGT. For the CDR3, the DNA is TGTGCCAGCAGTTACGGCCGACAGGGTCTGGGAGCTTTCTTT. It yields the protein CASSYGRQGLGAFF.

V gene TRBV6-6 combines with J gene TRBJ2-2; D unresolved. V lost 8 bases and J 8 bases, leaving 9 bases between the germline ends. Germline V gene data show CDR1 as MNHNY and CDR2 as SVGAGI (reference sequence). The CDR3 has 11 amino acids. CDR3 DNA: TGTGCCAGCCTACTGACGGGGGAGCTGTTTTTT. Translating it yields CASLLTGELFF.

The CDR3 region is CASSLDGQGRDEQYF. CDR3 bases: TGCGCCAGCAGCTTGGATGGGCAAGGTCGGGATGAGCAGTACTTC. V and J are TRBV5-1 and TRBJ2-5, with D possibly matching TRBD2 (5 bases). CDR1 SGHRS and CDR2 YFSETQ come from the germline V gene. The CDR3 length is 15 residues. V was pared by 0 bases and J by 11 bases, with 20 bases between. The entire variable domain, with the rest obtained from reference TRBV5-1 and TRBJ2-5, is as follows: KAGVTQTPRYLIKTRGQQVTLSCSPISGHRSVSWYQQTPGQGLQFLFEYFSETQRNKGNFPGRFSGRQFSNSRSEMNVSTLELGDSALYLCASSLDGQGRDEQYFGPGTRLLVL.

On this clonotype: Given a much more abundant clone one base away, this may be a read error. The J gene is TRBJ1-2, the V gene TRBV11-2; TRBD1 aligns across 9 bases. The CDR3 totals 14 residues. Per germline, CDR1 SGHAT and CDR2 FQNNGV. The CDR3 DNA sequence: TGTGCCGGCAGCTTAACAGGGGGCGACTATGGCTACACCTTC. This gives the protein CAGSLTGGDYGYTF.

The gene calls are TRBV4-2 and TRBJ2-1; D gene unclear. V was clipped by 2 bases and J by 9 bases, with 14 bases between them. This CDR3 is 14 amino acids long. The germline CDR1 and CDR2 sequences are LGHNA and YNFKEQ. CDR3 coding DNA: TGTGCCAGCAGCCAAAAGCCCGGTCCTGTTGAGCAGTTCTTC. Translated, it gives CASSQKPGPVEQFF.

The chain couples TRBV12-3 or TRBV12-4 to TRBJ2-1; TRBD2 is a possible D gene (6 bases). The CDR3 has 13 amino acids. The V end lost 5 bases, the J end lost 9 bases, and 14 bases lay between the germline ends. For the CDR3, the DNA is TGTGCCAGCAGTCAATTCCAGGAGGGTGAGCAGTTCTTC. It specifies CASSQFQEGEQFF.

This clonotype has ten or more counts. The genes are TRBV5-1 and TRBJ1-1, with D tentatively TRBD1 (6 bases). Germline CDR1 and CDR2: SGHRS and YFSETQ. There are 16 residues in the CDR3. Trimming pared 4 bases from V and 1 base from J, leaving 17 bases between. The CDR3 protein is CASSLRQGGRNTEAFF. CDR3 in DNA: TGCGCCAGCAGCCTCCGACAAGGGGGAAGGAACACTGAAGCTTTCTTT.